This record looks at one T cell receptor (beta chain) sequence and its context. The CDR3 runs 14 residues. The V segment lost 4 bases and the J segment 0 bases; nucleotides outside the gene matches: 2. Germline lookup yields CDR1 SQVTM and CDR2 ANQGSEA. RNA was extracted with the RNeasy kit, and a quantity of roughly 0.5 to 1 ug was reverse transcribed using random hexamers. An immunoSEQ multiplex PCR amplified TCR beta CDR3 over 54 Vbeta and 13 Jbeta. Each CDR3 protein is one row after TCRdb ran MiXCR on the immunoSEQ multiplex PCR reads. The top ten hold approximately 0.9% of the sample, which has 80,000 to 95,000 distinct CDR3 sequences, around 94% seen once. This sample is drawn from a study of CD8 T cells in Susac syndrome.

The sample consisted of CD8+ T cells from PBMCs. The V and J genes are TRBV29-1 and TRBJ2-1, with 8 bases aligning to TRBD2. The sequence derives from a human donor with Susac syndrome. In nucleotides, the CDR3 is TGCAGCGTTGTCGGGGGGGCCTCCTACAATGAGCAGTTCTTC. Residues: CSVVGGASYNEQFF.